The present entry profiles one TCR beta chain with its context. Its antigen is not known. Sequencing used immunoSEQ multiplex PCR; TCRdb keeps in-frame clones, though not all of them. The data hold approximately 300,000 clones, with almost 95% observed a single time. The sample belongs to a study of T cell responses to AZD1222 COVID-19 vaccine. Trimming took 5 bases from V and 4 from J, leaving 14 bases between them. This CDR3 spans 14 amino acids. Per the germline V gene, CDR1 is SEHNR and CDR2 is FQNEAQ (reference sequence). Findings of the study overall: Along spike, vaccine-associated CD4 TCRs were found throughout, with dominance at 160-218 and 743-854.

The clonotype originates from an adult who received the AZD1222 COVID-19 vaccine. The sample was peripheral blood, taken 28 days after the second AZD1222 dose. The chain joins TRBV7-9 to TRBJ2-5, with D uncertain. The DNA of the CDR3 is TGTGCCAGCAGCCAGGTGTTAGCCGGAGAGACCCAGTACTTC. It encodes CASSQVLAGETQYF.